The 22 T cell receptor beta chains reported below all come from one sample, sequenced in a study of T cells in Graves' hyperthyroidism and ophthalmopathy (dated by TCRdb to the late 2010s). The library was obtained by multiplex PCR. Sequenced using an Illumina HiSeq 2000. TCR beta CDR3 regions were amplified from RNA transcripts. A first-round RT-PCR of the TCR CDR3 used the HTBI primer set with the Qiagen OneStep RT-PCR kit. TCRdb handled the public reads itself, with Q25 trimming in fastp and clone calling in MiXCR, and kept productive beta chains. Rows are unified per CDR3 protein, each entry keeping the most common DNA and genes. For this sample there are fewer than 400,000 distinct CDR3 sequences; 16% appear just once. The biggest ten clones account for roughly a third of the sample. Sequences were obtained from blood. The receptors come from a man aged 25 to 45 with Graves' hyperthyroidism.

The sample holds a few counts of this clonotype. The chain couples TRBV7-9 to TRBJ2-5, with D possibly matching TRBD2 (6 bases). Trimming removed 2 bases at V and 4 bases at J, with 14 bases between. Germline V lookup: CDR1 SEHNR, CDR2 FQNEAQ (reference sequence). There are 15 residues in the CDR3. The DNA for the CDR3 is TGTGCCAGCAGCTTATTCGGGGAGGTCGTAGAGACCCAGTACTTC. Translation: CASSLFGEVVETQYF.

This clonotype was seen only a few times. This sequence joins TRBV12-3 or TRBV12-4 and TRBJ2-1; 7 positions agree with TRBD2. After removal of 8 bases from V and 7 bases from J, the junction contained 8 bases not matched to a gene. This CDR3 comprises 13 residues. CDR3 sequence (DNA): TGTGCCAGCGGGAGAAGGGAGGGGAATGAGCAGTTCTTC. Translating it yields CASGRREGNEQFF.

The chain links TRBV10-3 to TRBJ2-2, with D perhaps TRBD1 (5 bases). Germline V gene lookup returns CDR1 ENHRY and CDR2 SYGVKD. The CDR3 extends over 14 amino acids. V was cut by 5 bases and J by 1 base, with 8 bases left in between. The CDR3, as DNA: TGTGCCATCAGTCCAGGGCGGAACACCGGGGAGCTGTTTTTT. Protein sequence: CAISPGRNTGELFF.

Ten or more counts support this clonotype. CDR3 sequence reads: CAWASGIGNEQFF. CDR3 coding DNA: TGTGCCTGGGCTAGCGGGATTGGCAATGAGCAGTTCTTC. The rearrangement joins TRBV30 to TRBJ2-1; the match to TRBD2 covers 9 bases. J gave up 6 bases and V 5 bases, and 5 bases lay outside the gene matches. The CDR3 contains 13 residues. Germline assignment: CDR1 GTSNPN and CDR2 SVGIG (reference sequence).

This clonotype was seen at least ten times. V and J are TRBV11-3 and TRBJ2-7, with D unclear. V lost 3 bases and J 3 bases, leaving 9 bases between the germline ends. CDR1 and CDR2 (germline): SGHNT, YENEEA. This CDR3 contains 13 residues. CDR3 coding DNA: TGTGCCAGCAGCTTTGAGGCACACTACGAGCAGTACTTC. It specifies CASSFEAHYEQYF.

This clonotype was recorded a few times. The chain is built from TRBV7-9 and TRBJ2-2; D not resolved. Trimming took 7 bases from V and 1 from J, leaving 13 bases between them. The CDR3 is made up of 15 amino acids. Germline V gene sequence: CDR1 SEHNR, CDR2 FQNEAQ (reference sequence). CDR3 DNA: TGTGCCAGCACCCGCGGCCTGGGGAACACCGGGGAGCTGTTTTTT. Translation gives CASTRGLGNTGELFF.

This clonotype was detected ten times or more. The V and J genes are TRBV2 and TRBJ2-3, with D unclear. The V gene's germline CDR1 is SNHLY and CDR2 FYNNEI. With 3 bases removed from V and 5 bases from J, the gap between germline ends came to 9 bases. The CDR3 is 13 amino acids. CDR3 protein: CASSDFLVDTQYF. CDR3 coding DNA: TGTGCCAGCAGTGACTTCTTGGTAGATACGCAGTATTTT. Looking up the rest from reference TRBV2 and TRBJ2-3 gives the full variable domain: EPEVTQTPSHQVTQMGQEVILRCVPISNHLYFYWYRQILGQKVEFLVSFYNNEISEKSEIFDDQFSVERPDGSNFTLKIRSTKLEDSAMYFCASSDFLVDTQYFGPGTRLTVL.

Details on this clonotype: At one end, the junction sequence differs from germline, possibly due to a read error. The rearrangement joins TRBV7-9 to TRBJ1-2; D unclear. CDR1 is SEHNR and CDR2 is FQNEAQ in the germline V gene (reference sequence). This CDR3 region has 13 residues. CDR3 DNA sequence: TGTGCCAGCAGCCTCCGGGGTAACTATGGCTGCACCTTC. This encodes CASSLRGNYGCTF.

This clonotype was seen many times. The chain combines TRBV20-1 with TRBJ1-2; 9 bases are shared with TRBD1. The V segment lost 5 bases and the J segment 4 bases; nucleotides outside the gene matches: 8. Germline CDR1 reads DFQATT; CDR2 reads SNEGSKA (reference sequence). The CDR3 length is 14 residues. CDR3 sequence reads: CSARRDRAPYGYTF. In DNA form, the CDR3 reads TGCAGTGCTCGCCGGGACAGGGCCCCCTATGGCTACACCTTC.

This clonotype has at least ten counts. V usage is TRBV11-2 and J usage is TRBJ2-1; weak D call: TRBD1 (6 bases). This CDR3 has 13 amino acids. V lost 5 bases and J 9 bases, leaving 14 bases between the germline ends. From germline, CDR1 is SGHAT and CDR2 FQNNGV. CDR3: CASSPGVVVEQFF. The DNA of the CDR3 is TGTGCCAGCAGCCCAGGGGTGGTCGTTGAGCAGTTCTTC.

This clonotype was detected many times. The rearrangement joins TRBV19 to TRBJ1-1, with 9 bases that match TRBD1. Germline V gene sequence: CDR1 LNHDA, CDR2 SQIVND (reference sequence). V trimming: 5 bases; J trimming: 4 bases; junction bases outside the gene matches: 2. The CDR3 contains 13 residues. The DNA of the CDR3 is TGTGCCAGTAGTCTGACAGGGGGCACTGAAGCTTTCTTT. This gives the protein CASSLTGGTEAFF.

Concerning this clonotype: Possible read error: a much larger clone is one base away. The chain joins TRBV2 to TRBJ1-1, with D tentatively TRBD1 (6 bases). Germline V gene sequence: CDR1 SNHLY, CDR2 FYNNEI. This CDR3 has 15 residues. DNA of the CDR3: TGTGTCAGCAGCTACACGATTAGGGGGGACACTGAAGCTTTCTTT. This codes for CVSSYTIRGDTEAFF.

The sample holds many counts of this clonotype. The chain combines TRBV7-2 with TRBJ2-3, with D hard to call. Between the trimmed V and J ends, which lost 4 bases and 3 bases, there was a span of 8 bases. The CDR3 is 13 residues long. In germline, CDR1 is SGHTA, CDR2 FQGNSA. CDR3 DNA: TGTGCCAGCAGCTCCGACCGTACAGATACGCAGTATTTT. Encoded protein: CASSSDRTDTQYF.

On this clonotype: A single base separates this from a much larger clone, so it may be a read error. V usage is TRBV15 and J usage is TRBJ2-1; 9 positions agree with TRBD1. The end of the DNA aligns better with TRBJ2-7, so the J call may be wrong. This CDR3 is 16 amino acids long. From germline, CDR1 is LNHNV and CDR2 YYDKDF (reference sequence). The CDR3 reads CATSGGDRAFYNEQYF. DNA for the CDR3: TGTGCCACCAGCGGGGGGGACAGGGCGTTCTACAATGAGCAGTACTTC.

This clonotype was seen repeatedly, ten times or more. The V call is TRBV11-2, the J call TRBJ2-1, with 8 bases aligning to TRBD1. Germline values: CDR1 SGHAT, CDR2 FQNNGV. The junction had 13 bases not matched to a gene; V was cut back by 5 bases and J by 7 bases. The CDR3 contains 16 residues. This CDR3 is CASSPLRGRRANEQFF. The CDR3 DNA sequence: TGTGCCAGCAGCCCCCTCAGGGGGCGCAGGGCGAATGAGCAGTTCTTC.

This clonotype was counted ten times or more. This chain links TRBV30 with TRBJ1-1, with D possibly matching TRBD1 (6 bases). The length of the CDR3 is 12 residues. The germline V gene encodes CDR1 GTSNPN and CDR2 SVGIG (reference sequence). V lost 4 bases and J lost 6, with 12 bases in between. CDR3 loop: CAWTYGGPEAFF. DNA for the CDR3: TGTGCCTGGACCTACGGGGGCCCTGAAGCTTTCTTT. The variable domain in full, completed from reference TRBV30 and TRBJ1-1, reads SQTIHQWPATLVQPVGSPLSLECTVEGTSNPNLYWYRQAAGRGLQLLFYSVGIGQISSEVPQNLSASRPQDRQFILSSKKLLLSDSGFYLCAWTYGGPEAFFGQGTRLTVV.

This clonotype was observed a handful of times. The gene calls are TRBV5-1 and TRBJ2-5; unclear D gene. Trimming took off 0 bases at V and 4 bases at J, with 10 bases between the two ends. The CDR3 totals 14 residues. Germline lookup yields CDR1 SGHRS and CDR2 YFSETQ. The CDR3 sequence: CASSLESRGETQYF. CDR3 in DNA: TGCGCCAGCAGCTTGGAGTCGAGAGGAGAGACCCAGTACTTC.

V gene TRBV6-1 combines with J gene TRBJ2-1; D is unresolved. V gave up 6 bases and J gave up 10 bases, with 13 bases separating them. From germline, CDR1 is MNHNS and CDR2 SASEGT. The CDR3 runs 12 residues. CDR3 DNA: TGTGCCAGCAGCACCCCCCTCCGGGAGCAGTTCTTC. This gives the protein CASSTPLREQFF.

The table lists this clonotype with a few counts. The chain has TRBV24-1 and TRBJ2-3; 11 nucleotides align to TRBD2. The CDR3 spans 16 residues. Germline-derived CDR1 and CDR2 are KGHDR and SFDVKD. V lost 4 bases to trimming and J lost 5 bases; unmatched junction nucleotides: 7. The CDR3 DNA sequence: TGTGCCACCAGTGAACGACTAGCGGGATCATTAGATACGCAGTATTTT. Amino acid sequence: CATSERLAGSLDTQYF.

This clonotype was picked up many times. CDR3 region: CAWNTGLWTGELFF. DNA for the CDR3: TGTGCCTGGAATACAGGGTTATGGACCGGGGAGCTGTTTTTT. The chain employs TRBV30 and TRBJ2-2, with D perhaps TRBD1 (6 bases). The CDR3 spans 14 residues. Germline CDR1 and CDR2: GTSNPN and SVGIG (reference sequence). V lost 4 bases and J lost 5, with 14 bases in between.

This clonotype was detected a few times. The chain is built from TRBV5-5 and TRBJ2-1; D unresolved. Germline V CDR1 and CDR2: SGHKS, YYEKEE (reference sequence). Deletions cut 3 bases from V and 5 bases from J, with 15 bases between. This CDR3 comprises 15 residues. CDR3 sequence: CASSSLDPTHNEQFF. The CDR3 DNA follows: TGTGCCAGCAGCTCCTTGGATCCAACCCACAATGAGCAGTTCTTC.

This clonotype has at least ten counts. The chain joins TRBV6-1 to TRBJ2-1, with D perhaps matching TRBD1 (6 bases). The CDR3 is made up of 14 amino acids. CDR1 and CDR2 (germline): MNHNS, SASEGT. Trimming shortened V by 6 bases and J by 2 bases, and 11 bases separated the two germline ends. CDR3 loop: CASRTRDTYNEQFF. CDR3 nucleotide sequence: TGTGCCAGCAGGACGAGGGACACCTACAATGAGCAGTTCTTC.